These T cell receptor beta chains were read from a single sample in a study of cytomegalovirus exposure and HLA in healthy donors. Data came from immunoSEQ multiplex PCR; TCRdb stores just in-frame clones and leaves some out. The sample gives about 110,000 clones, about 86% of which show up once; around 2% is in the top ten. Sequenced sample: PBMCs. Source of these receptors: a man aged 35 to 55 in good health and CMV-seronegative. CDR3s leave out the opening cysteine and the closing phenylalanine or tryptophan. D genes are given only for firm matches. The size of a clone is reported for some rows only, either as once, few or many, or as a class for expanded clones.

J gene,clone size,V gene,D gene,CDR3 protein
TRBJ2-7,-,TRBV2,TRBD2,ASSVASGGPKKQY
TRBJ2-7,-,TRBV4-1,-,ASSQDQGIRADEQY
TRBJ1-1,few,TRBV19,-,ASREGTEAF
TRBJ1-2,-,TRBV25-1,-,ASSPAPGGGYT
-,-,TRBV28,-,ASSLSSYEQY
TRBJ2-1,-,TRBV5-1,-,ASSLVPGDEQF
TRBJ1-5,-,TRBV7-2,-,ASSLVQFNQPQH
TRBJ1-1,-,TRBV27,-,ASSFQGLLTEAF
TRBJ2-7,-,TRBV28,-,ASSQQGPRYEQY
TRBJ1-5,-,TRBV30,TRBD1,AWQQGNQPQH
TRBJ1-6,-,TRBV18,TRBD1,ASSPGTVDSPLH
TRBJ2-5,-,TRBV5-4,-,ASRDRGGGETQY
TRBJ2-4,-,TRBV25-1,TRBD1,ASSDSRGHVAKNIQY
TRBJ1-3,once,TRBV18,-,ASSPRADGNTIY
TRBJ2-2,-,TRBV29-1,-,SVAAGGVRELF
TRBJ1-5,-,TRBV19,-,ASSKGWNQPQH
TRBJ1-2,-,TRBV6-5,-,ASSQDFTPRGGYT
TRBJ1-5,-,TRBV30,-,AWSVGGGQPQH
TRBJ1-4,-,TRBV10-3,TRBD1,AISDRMDRGRGEKLF
TRBJ1-2,-,TRBV6-5,-,ASSRTGDYGYT
TRBJ1-2,-,TRBV6-5,-,ASSYSGNYGYT
TRBJ2-7,-,TRBV7-9,TRBD1,ASSFTGTAGEQY
TRBJ2-5,once,TRBV27,TRBD2,ASSLSPTWGGQETQY
TRBJ1-1,-,TRBV6-5,-,ASRPGTSEAF
TRBJ2-1,-,TRBV4-2,TRBD2,ASSQIERGGRDEQF
TRBJ1-2,-,TRBV2,TRBD1,ASSEARTGAYGYT
TRBJ2-7,-,TRBV29-1,-,SVEDEQLYEQY
TRBJ1-3,-,TRBV25-1,-,ASSESGSGNTIY
TRBJ1-4,-,TRBV4-2,-,ASSQGQSSSEKLF
TRBJ1-5,-,TRBV30,TRBD1,AWSSSPGTGERPQH
TRBJ1-1,few,TRBV15,-,ATSRVSGGNTEAF
TRBJ1-5,-,TRBV6-1,TRBD1,ASSPTGAVFQPQH
TRBJ2-7,-,TRBV7-2,-,ASSTGAYEQY
TRBJ2-1,-,TRBV5-1,-,ASSKDRRDEQF
TRBJ2-1,-,TRBV6-5,TRBD2,ASSSLRGGYYEQF
-,-,TRBV5-1,-,ASSPSPWIYYEQY
TRBJ2-1,-,TRBV5-5,-,ASTTYNEQF
TRBJ2-7,-,TRBV7-9,TRBD1,ASSGGTGPSYEQY
TRBJ2-1,-,TRBV5-4,TRBD2,ASSLGQRGGSNEQF
TRBJ1-5,-,TRBV7-8,TRBD1,ASSSGQGSNQPQH
TRBJ1-5,-,TRBV7-2,TRBD1,ASSLKGQGYGPQH
TRBJ2-3,-,TRBV9,TRBD2,ASSVDPGGIKDTQY
TRBJ1-1,-,TRBV27,TRBD1,ASSHLGQGGMNTEAF
TRBJ1-2,-,TRBV5-1,-,ASSSRPLSYGYT
TRBJ2-1,-,TRBV5-6,-,ASSQWANIYNEQF
TRBJ1-1,-,TRBV2,-,ASSEGEETEAF
TRBJ1-6,-,TRBV7-9,-,ASSSYGGRAGSNSPLH
TRBJ2-2,-,TRBV5-1,-,ASSREPATNTGELF
TRBJ1-6,-,TRBV7-2,-,ASSQKGGANYNSPLH
TRBJ1-1,once,TRBV28,-,ASSSGEVGQPEAF
TRBJ1-1,-,TRBV19,-,ASSVPGLRAF
TRBJ1-1,-,TRBV5-1,-,ASSQGAANTEAF
TRBJ1-5,-,TRBV6-1,TRBD1,ASTGGKDQPQH
TRBJ2-5,-,TRBV29-1,TRBD1,SDASTGRGETQY
TRBJ2-1,-,TRBV2,-,ASSEQQMNEQF